The 13 T cell receptor beta chains given below trace back to one sample, sequenced in a study of T cells in Graves' hyperthyroidism and ophthalmopathy. What was amplified from RNA transcripts were TCR beta CDR3 regions. Researchers ran a first-round RT-PCR on the TCR CDR3 using the HTBI primer set. TCRdb reprocessed the multiplex PCR reads via MiXCR and lists one record per CDR3 protein. Among 150,000 to 200,000 distinct CDR3 sequences, 15% to 20% were seen once, and the ten largest hold about 29%. Sequencing was done on a sample of blood. The receptor source for this set is a woman between 50 and 59 years old with Graves' hyperthyroidism.

This clonotype was found many times. V and J are TRBV7-9 and TRBJ2-1, with no clear D. The CDR3 has 16 residues. Germline V gene lookup returns CDR1 SEHNR and CDR2 FQNEAQ (reference sequence). Trimming left V 5 bases short and J 3 bases short, with 17 bases between. The CDR3 here is CASSPRPPGLYNEQFF. The CDR3 DNA sequence: TGTGCCAGCAGCCCACGGCCCCCTGGGCTCTACAATGAGCAGTTCTTC. Full variable domain (missing parts from reference TRBV7-9 and TRBJ2-1): DTGVSQNPRHKITKRGQNVTFRCDPISEHNRLYWYRQTLGQGPEFLTYFQNEAQLEKSRLLSDRFSAERPKGSFSTLEIQRTEQGDSAMYLCASSPRPPGLYNEQFFGPGTRLTVL.

This clonotype was picked up many times. The chain uses TRBV7-2 and TRBJ2-5, with 8 positions matching TRBD2. Germline V CDR1 and CDR2: SGHTA, FQGNSA. The CDR3 spans 15 residues. The V and J ends lost 7 bases and 2 bases, in that order; junction bases with no gene match: 9. CDR3 sequence: CASTGSGGYQETQYF. CDR3 bases: TGTGCCAGCACTGGGAGCGGGGGTTATCAAGAGACCCAGTACTTC. Filled out from reference TRBV7-2 and TRBJ2-5, the complete variable domain reads GAGVSQSPSNKVTEKGKDVELRCDPISGHTALYWYRQSLGQGLEFLIYFQGNSAPDKSGLPSDRFSAERTGGSVSTLTIQRTQQEDSAVYLCASTGSGGYQETQYFGPGTRLLVL.

The rearrangement uses TRBV12-3 or TRBV12-4 and TRBJ2-7; either TRBD1 or TRBD2 may fit D (5 bases each). Trimming removed 6 bases at V and 2 bases at J, with 14 bases between. CDR3 size: 14 residues. The CDR3 sequence is CASSHRDPTYEQYF. The CDR3, as DNA: TGTGCCAGCAGCCATAGGGACCCGACCTACGAGCAGTACTTC.

V is TRBV25-1 and J is TRBJ2-1; unclear D gene. The length of the CDR3 is 13 residues. V gave up 2 bases and J gave up 10 bases, with 12 bases separating them. The germline gives CDR1 MGHDK, CDR2 SYGVNS. CDR3 loop: CASSENFPIEQFF. The CDR3 nucleotides are TGTGCCAGCAGTGAAAATTTTCCCATCGAGCAGTTCTTC.

Ten or more counts support this clonotype. The V gene is TRBV5-1, the J gene TRBJ2-2; 8 bases are shared with TRBD1. V lost 4 bases to trimming and J lost 3 bases; unmatched junction nucleotides: 2. Germline assignment: CDR1 SGHRS and CDR2 YFSETQ. CDR3 length: 14 amino acids. CDR3 DNA sequence: TGCGCCAGCAGCCAACAGGGGGACACCGGGGAGCTGTTTTTT. Encoded protein: CASSQQGDTGELFF. The full variable domain, in which reference TRBV5-1 and TRBJ2-2 provide the parts outside the CDR3, is KAGVTQTPRYLIKTRGQQVTLSCSPISGHRSVSWYQQTPGQGLQFLFEYFSETQRNKGNFPGRFSGRQFSNSRSEMNVSTLELGDSALYLCASSQQGDTGELFFGEGSRLTVL.

J is TRBJ2-5 and V is TRBV29-1; no definite D call. The germline V and J ends were trimmed by 5 bases and 2 bases, with 12 bases remaining between them. CDR1 SQVTM and CDR2 ANQGSEA come from the germline V gene. This CDR3 has 13 residues. The CDR3 DNA sequence: TGCAGCGTTTCACGACGGCCACAAGAGACCCAGTACTTC. Translated, it gives CSVSRRPQETQYF. Together with reference TRBV29-1 and TRBJ2-5, the CDR3 gives the full variable domain: SAVISQKPSRDICQRGTSLTIQCQVDSQVTMMFWYRQQPGQSLTLIATANQGSEATYESGFVIDKFPISRPNLTFSTLTVSNMSPEDSSIYLCSVSRRPQETQYFGPGTRLLVL.

This clonotype was detected a few times. A much larger clone differs from this one at a single base, so this may be a read error. The conserved phenylalanine or tryptophan is not found at the CDR3 terminus, so this likely reflects a read error. This chain links TRBV4-3 with TRBJ2-7, with D possibly being TRBD1 or TRBD2 (5 bases each). Germline assignment: CDR1 LGHNA and CDR2 YSLEER. The CDR3 loop spans 14 amino acids. V shed 0 bases and J shed 4 bases, with 10 bases lying between them. CDR3 bases: TGCGCCAGCAGCCAAGATCTGGGGGAATACGAGCAGTACCTC. This sequence encodes CASSQDLGEYEQYL.

A few counts support this clonotype. The chain combines TRBV13 with TRBJ2-3; D gene uncertain. Germline values: CDR1 PRHDT, CDR2 FYEKMQ (reference sequence). The CDR3 contains 16 residues. V was shortened by 4 bases and J by 0 bases, with 14 bases between the two germline ends. This CDR3 is CASSSTAAPSTDTQYF. For the CDR3, the DNA is TGTGCCAGCAGCTCAACGGCCGCCCCGAGCACAGATACGCAGTATTTT.

This clonotype was seen at least ten times. This chain uses TRBV6-1 with TRBJ2-1; 8 nucleotides align to TRBD1. This CDR3 is built from 15 residues. V was clipped by 1 base and J by 10 bases; unmatched bases: 9. Germline V lookup: CDR1 MNHNS, CDR2 SASEGT. The CDR3, as DNA: TGTGCCAGCAGTGAAGAGGGCAGGGGGCAAGACGAGCAGTTCTTC. It codes for CASSEEGRGQDEQFF.

This clonotype was counted many times. CDR3 amino acids: CASSFGGYTGELFF. CDR3 DNA: TGTGCCAGCAGCTTCGGGGGTTACACCGGGGAGCTGTTTTTT. The rearrangement joins TRBV7-2 to TRBJ2-2; maybe TRBD2 (6 bases). V was cut by 3 bases and J by 3 bases, with 8 bases left in between. CDR3 length: 14 amino acids. CDR1 and CDR2 from the germline V gene are SGHTA and FQGNSA.

This clonotype showed up many times. The V call is TRBV6-1, the J call TRBJ1-1, with D unclear. The CDR3 contains 13 residues. V dropped 5 bases and J dropped 0 bases, with 7 bases sitting between them. Germline assignment: CDR1 MNHNS and CDR2 SASEGT. For the CDR3, the DNA is TGTGCCAGCAGTTTCCCGATGAACACTGAAGCTTTCTTT. Translating it yields CASSFPMNTEAFF.

This clonotype was seen at least ten times. The V gene is TRBV20-1, the J gene TRBJ2-1; TRBD2 aligns across 9 bases. Germline V gene data show CDR1 as DFQATT and CDR2 as SNEGSKA (reference sequence). V shed 0 bases, J shed 4 bases, and the junction held 10 bases outside the gene matches. This CDR3 contains 17 residues. The CDR3 bases are TGCAGTGCTAGAGATTTCGTGCGGGGGGGCTTTTACAATGAGCAGTTCTTC. Its translation is CSARDFVRGGFYNEQFF.

This clonotype was counted between two and nine times. The genes are TRBV5-4 and TRBJ2-1; D is unclear. The CDR3 extends over 13 amino acids. Trimming took off 2 bases at V and 2 bases at J, with 5 bases between the two ends. Germline V CDR1 and CDR2: SGHNT, YYREEE (reference sequence). The CDR3 sequence: CASSFDTYNEQFF. The CDR3 DNA reads TGTGCCAGCAGCTTTGATACCTACAATGAGCAGTTCTTC.